The 15 T cell receptor beta chains reported below all come from one sample, sequenced in a study of monozygotic twins with inflammatory bowel disease. Following a re-call of the 5' RACE reads, TCRdb has one entry per CDR3 protein and lacks DNA. This listing includes approximately 420,000 distinct CDR3 sequences. Sequencing input: blood. The receptor set was obtained from a human donor with ulcerative colitis or Crohn's disease, or a healthy co-twin of an affected twin (not recorded which).

The genes are TRBV9 and TRBJ1-4; the D call of TRBD1 rests on TCRdb alone, since no DNA is present to check it. Germline assignment: CDR1 SGDLS and CDR2 YYNGEE. CDR3 length equals 15 residues. The CDR3 here is CASSALAQPNEKLFF. The full variable domain, its missing parts supplied by reference TRBV9 and TRBJ1-4, is DSGVTQTPKHLITATGQRVTLRCSPRSGDLSVYWYQQSLDQGLQFLIQYYNGEERAKGNILERFSAQQFPDLHSELNLSSLELGDSALYFCASSALAQPNEKLFFGSGTQLSVL.

The gene calls are TRBV4-3 and TRBJ2-7; TCRdb designates TRBD2, a call that cannot be tested without DNA. The germline CDR1 and CDR2 sequences are LGHNA and YSLEER. This CDR3 contains 15 residues. The CDR3 region is CASSQNSGRQYEQYF.

J is TRBJ2-5 and V is TRBV7-9; checking the TCRdb D call of TRBD1 is not possible without DNA. The CDR3 is 16 residues long. The V gene's germline CDR1 is SEHNR and CDR2 FQNEAQ (reference sequence). CDR3 amino acids: CASSLVPWTGMETQYF.

V usage is TRBV5-4 and J usage is TRBJ2-1. The CDR3 totals 13 residues. CDR1 SGHNT and CDR2 YYREEE come from the germline V gene (reference sequence). CDR3 residues: CASTSGIYNEQFF.

This chain links TRBV27 with TRBJ1-5. The CDR3 sequence is 16 residues long. Germline V gene lookup returns CDR1 MNHEY and CDR2 SMNVEV (reference sequence). The CDR3 loop is CASSHLPVDSNQPQHF.

The V and J genes are TRBV7-3 and TRBJ2-2; TCRdb names TRBD1, which stays unverified in the absence of DNA. This CDR3 comprises 15 residues. Germline assignment: CDR1 SGHTA and CDR2 FQGTGA. CDR3 loop: CASSLLGGSTGELFF.

This CDR3 is CASSLAEASGSEQFF. The chain employs TRBV7-8 and TRBJ2-1; TCRdb selects TRBD2, and the lack of DNA leaves this call unchecked. Germline-derived CDR1 and CDR2 are SGHVS and FQNEAQ. The CDR3 has 15 amino acids.

The genes are TRBV20-1 and TRBJ2-4; TCRdb returns TRBD2, unconfirmable since there is no DNA. This CDR3 spans 15 amino acids. From germline, CDR1 is DFQATT and CDR2 SNEGSKA (reference sequence). This chain's CDR3 is CSASGGDLIKNIQYF.

The chain is built from TRBV5-4 and TRBJ2-1; TCRdb returns TRBD1, unconfirmable since there is no DNA. Germline CDR1 is SGHNT and CDR2 is YYREEE (reference sequence). The CDR3 has 15 amino acids. CDR3 sequence reads: CASSSGQGRFNEQFF.

J is TRBJ2-2 and V is TRBV14. CDR1 is SGHDN, CDR2 FVKESK, per germline. The CDR3 is made up of 19 amino acids. The CDR3 spells CASSQVRGTAHTNTGELFF.

This chain connects TRBV20-1 to TRBJ2-3. Per the germline V gene, CDR1 is DFQATT and CDR2 is SNEGSKA (reference sequence). CDR3 length equals 14 residues. The CDR3 spells CSASTQALKNTQYF.

The chain joins TRBV5-1 to TRBJ2-5. The CDR3 is made up of 13 amino acids. Germline values: CDR1 SGHRS, CDR2 YFSETQ. The CDR3 is CASSLMGIETQYF.

V is TRBV29-1 and J is TRBJ2-7; TCRdb's D call, TRBD1, is unchecked because there is no DNA. Germline assignment: CDR1 SQVTM and CDR2 ANQGSEA. The CDR3 covers 13 residues. This chain's CDR3 is CSVVGTGDREQYF.

The chain joins TRBV19 to TRBJ1-5; the TCRdb D gene call, TRBD1, has no DNA to confirm it. This CDR3 is 16 amino acids long. Germline lookup yields CDR1 LNHDA and CDR2 SQIVND (reference sequence). CDR3 sequence: CASRTSDRGRNQPQHF.

The CDR3 region is CSVEPWVETQYF. The chain uses TRBV29-1 and TRBJ2-5; TCRdb outputs TRBD1, but without DNA this stays unchecked. The germline V gene has CDR1 SQVTM and CDR2 ANQGSEA. The CDR3 loop spans 12 amino acids.